This passage covers 24 T cell receptor delta chains from one sample sequenced in a study of gamma-delta T cells after stem cell transplantation. TCRdb re-processed the RT-PCR reads using CATT. The profile shows approximately 3,000 delta-chain clones, more than 7% of them singletons. Sequencing used gamma-delta T cells. The receptor source for this set is a human donor. It is not recorded whose cells these are; they may come from a transplant donor.

In its sample, this clone is medium-sized. The genes are TRDV1 and TRDJ1; 11 positions match TRDD3. The CDR3 contains 15 residues. The germline V gene has CDR1 TSWWSYY and CDR2 QGS. J lost 9 bases, V lost 3 bases, and 9 bases had no gene match. CDR3 DNA sequence: TGTGCTCTTGGGGAGCCGTGGGGGATACGCAGTCAACTCATCTTT. Its protein is CALGEPWGIRSQLIF.

Turning to this clone: One base separates it from a far larger clone, so it is likely a read error. This specimen includes other DNA sequences encoding the same CDR3. J is TRDJ3 and V is TRDV2; D is unclear. CDR1 and CDR2 from the germline V gene are GEAIGNYY and EKD. The V and J ends lost 1 base and 0 bases respectively, with 21 bases between them. The CDR3 is made up of 21 amino acids. The CDR3 DNA reads as TGTGCCTGTGACACGAGGTACCGGGACACGGTAGCCTCCTGGGACACCCGACAGATGTTTTTC. Translation: CACDTRYRDTVASWDTRQMFF.

On this clone: This may stem from a read error, because a much larger clone lies one nucleotide away. This chain joins TRDV1 and TRDJ2; D gene unclear. Germline V gives CDR1 TSWWSYY, CDR2 QGS. The CDR3 totals 13 residues. Here the CDR3 reads CALGKGVTAQPFF. For the CDR3, the DNA is TGTGCTCTTGGGAAAGGTGTGACAGCACAACCCTTCTTT.

In this sample, this clone turned up a few times. A far larger clone is just one base off, so this is likely a read error. The rearrangement uses TRDV2 and TRDJ1, with 7 bases lining up with TRDD3. The CDR3 totals 15 residues. CDR1 and CDR2 (germline): GEAIGNYY, EKD. The ends lost 1 base at V and 7 bases at J; junction bases unmatched: 11. CDR3 residues: CACDTVGRDTRKLIF. The CDR3 DNA reads as TGTGCCTGTGACACAGTCGGCAGGGATACCCGTAAACTCATCTTT.

To note about this clone: It is likely a read error: a sequence one base away is far more abundant. The chain couples TRDV2 to TRDJ1; 10 bases are shared with TRDD3. Germline CDR1 reads GEAIGNYY; CDR2 reads EKD. The CDR3 runs 20 residues. The chain's CDR3 is CACDTYGFSALGDYTDNLIF. The CDR3, as DNA: TGTGCCTGTGACACCTACGGCTTCAGTGCACTGGGGGATTATACCGATAACCTCATCTTT.

In its sample, this clone was seen a few times. TCRdb's protein, taken from a much larger clone, differs from this DNA's translation at residue 9, likely owing to a read error; the protein displayed comes from the DNA. The V gene is TRDV2, the J gene TRDJ1; TRDD3 matches at 9 bases. Germline V gene data show CDR1 as GEAIGNYY and CDR2 as EKD. The CDR3 runs 14 residues. V lost 9 bases, J lost 4 bases, and 11 bases stayed unmatched. The CDR3 is CAVDYWGTHDKLIF. CDR3 in DNA: TGTGCCGTGGACTACTGGGGGACCCACGATAAACTCATCTTT.

The chain has TRDV2 and TRDJ1; TRDD3 agrees at 12 bases. CDR1 and CDR2 from the germline V gene are GEAIGNYY and EKD. The CDR3 runs to 17 residues. J lost 2 bases, V lost 0 bases, and 6 bases had no gene match. The CDR3 here is CACDTGLGDTGTDKLIF. The CDR3 coding sequence is TGTGCCTGTGACACCGGACTGGGGGATACAGGGACCGATAAACTCATCTTT.

The chain uses TRDV2 and TRDJ3; 8 bases map to TRDD3. The junction had 5 bases not matched to a gene; V was cut back by 0 bases and J by 2 bases. This CDR3 has 18 residues. CDR1 is GEAIGNYY, CDR2 EKD, per germline. The CDR3 nucleotides are TGTGCCTGTGACACCGTGGGGGATGGGACCTGGGACACCCGACAGATGTTTTTC. Protein sequence: CACDTVGDGTWDTRQMFF.

This clone is termed medium-sized. The chain recombines TRDV1 with TRDJ1, with a possible D match to TRDD3 (5 bases). V was clipped by 3 bases and J by 0 bases, with 20 bases between them. The CDR3 contains 18 residues. Germline V gene sequence: CDR1 TSWWSYY, CDR2 QGS. CDR3 loop: CALGDPPPDGEYTDKLIF. The CDR3 nucleotides read TGTGCTCTTGGGGACCCCCCCCCTGATGGGGAGTACACCGATAAACTCATCTTT.

About this clone: A far larger clone is just one base off, so this is likely a read error. The V and J genes are TRDV2 and TRDJ1, with D perhaps matching TRDD3 (6 bases). Germline V lookup: CDR1 GEAIGNYY, CDR2 EKD. V was clipped by 0 bases and J by 3 bases, with 7 bases between them. The length of the CDR3 is 13 residues. The CDR3, as DNA: TGTGCCTGTGACACCTGGGGGCCCGATAAACTCATCTTT. Amino acids: CACDTWGPDKLIF.

This clone was seen more than once but under ten times. This likely came from a read error, as a far larger clone is one base away. Other nucleotide sequences in the sample specify the same CDR3. The gene calls are TRDV2 and TRDJ1, with 11 bases that match TRDD3. Germline V lookup: CDR1 GEAIGNYY, CDR2 EKD. Losses at the gene ends were 7 bases for V and 7 bases for J; bases not matched to a gene: 7. The CDR3 consists of 13 residues. CDR3 loop: CAWADWGIGKLIF. Written as DNA, the CDR3 is TGTGCCTGGGCCGACTGGGGGATAGGTAAACTCATCTTT.

This clone has only a few counts. Given a far larger clone just one base away, this is likely a sequencing read error. This rearrangement joins TRDV2 to TRDJ1, with TRDD3 matching over 13 bases. Germline assignment: CDR1 GEAIGNYY and CDR2 EKD. V shed 0 bases and J 1 base; nucleotides not matched to a gene: 10. There are 19 residues in the CDR3. The DNA for the CDR3 is TGTGCCTGTGACACCGTCTTGAACTGGGGGATACGGGGCACCGATAAACTCATCTTT. Protein product: CACDTVLNWGIRGTDKLIF.

As to this clone: Germline and junction disagree at one end, which may indicate a read error. The chain couples TRDV2 to TRDJ3; TRDD3 is a possible D gene (6 bases). The CDR3 totals 17 residues. Germline CDR1 is GEAIGNYY and CDR2 is EKD. CDR3 DNA: TGTGCCTGTGACACCGGGGGAAGCTCCTGGGACACCCGACAGATATTTTTC. Residues: CACDTGGSSWDTRQIFF.

A remark on this clone: The protein in TCRdb stems from a much larger clone and differs at residues 4 and 7 from this DNA's translation, likely a read error; here the protein is translated from the DNA. The chain has TRDV2 and TRDJ3; 8 positions agree with TRDD3. Germline values: CDR1 GEAIGNYY, CDR2 EKD. The CDR3 is 18 amino acids. This chain's CDR3 is CACGTVPGDTWDTRQMFF. Written as DNA, the CDR3 is TGTGCCTGTGGCACCGTACCGGGGGATACCTGGGACACCCGACAGATGTTTTTC.

This chain connects TRDV2 to TRDJ3, with 8 bases that match TRDD3. V lost 4 bases to trimming and J lost 0 bases; unmatched junction nucleotides: 7. CDR3 size: 18 residues. Germline V lookup: CDR1 GEAIGNYY, CDR2 EKD. The CDR3 is CACDLLGASSWDTRQMFF. The DNA for the CDR3 is TGTGCCTGTGATTTACTGGGGGCTAGCTCCTGGGACACCCGACAGATGTTTTTC.

For this clone: The protein that TCRdb holds for this DNA derives from a much larger clone and differs from the translated DNA at residue 10, which likely indicates a read error; the protein shown here is translated from the DNA. This chain joins TRDV2 and TRDJ3; 12 bases map to TRDD3. V was clipped by 3 bases and J by 5 bases; unmatched bases: 4. The CDR3 length is 17 residues. CDR1 and CDR2 from the germline V gene are GEAIGNYY and EKD. CDR3: CACDVLGDTRDTRQMFF. The CDR3 coding sequence is TGTGCCTGTGACGTACTGGGGGATACCCGGGACACCCGACAGATGTTTTTC.

Notes on this clone: This sequence is one base from a far larger clone and is likely a read error. The sample holds other DNA sequences that translate to the same CDR3. This chain uses TRDV2 with TRDJ2, with 8 positions matching TRDD3. This CDR3 comprises 14 residues. CDR1 is GEAIGNYY and CDR2 is EKD in the germline V gene. The CDR3: CACDTWGMTAQLFF. The CDR3 coding sequence is TGTGCCTGCGACACCTGGGGGATGACAGCACAACTCTTCTTT.

V gene TRDV2 combines with J gene TRDJ3; TRDD3 matches at 10 bases. Germline CDR1 GEAIGNYY, CDR2 EKD. The CDR3 sequence is 18 residues long. With V trimmed by 6 bases and J by 0 bases, 7 bases remained unmatched. CDR3 DNA sequence: TGTGCCTGTACACCGCTGGGGGATAGCTCCTGGGACACCCGACAGATGTTTTTC. Translating it yields CACTPLGDSSWDTRQMFF.

This clone appeared a few times. A read error may account for a junction end that differs from germline. The chain recombines TRDV2 with TRDJ3; TRDD3 aligns across 13 bases. The CDR3 consists of 20 residues. Germline CDR1 reads GEAIGNYY; CDR2 reads EKD. The CDR3 bases are TGTGCCTGTAACACCGCTACTGGGGGATACGCCTCCCGGGACACCCGACAGATGTTTTTC. Its translation: CACNTATGGYASRDTRQMFF.

This clone is labeled as medium-sized. This chain uses TRDV1 with TRDJ1; 10 bases map to TRDD3. V was clipped by 0 bases and J by 2 bases; unmatched bases: 9. The CDR3 covers 18 residues. Per the germline V gene, CDR1 is TSWWSYY and CDR2 is QGS. CDR3 in amino acids: CALGELLGDRKLTDKLIF. The CDR3 region has the DNA TGTGCTCTTGGGGAACTTCTGGGGGATAGGAAGCTAACCGATAAACTCATCTTT.

This clone is termed medium-sized (0.01 to 0.1%). The chain joins TRDV1 to TRDJ1, with a weak D call TRDD3 (6 bases). This CDR3 is built from 19 residues. CDR1 is TSWWSYY and CDR2 is QGS in the germline V gene. Trimming cost V 2 bases and J 7 bases, with 29 bases left between them. The CDR3 loop reads CALGENKPHPYWDGGKLIF. The CDR3 DNA is TGTGCTCTTGGGGAAAACAAACCCCACCCGTACTGGGACGGGGGTAAACTCATCTTT.

Sample share makes this clone medium-sized (0.01 to 0.1%). V gene TRDV1 combines with J gene TRDJ2, with 8 bases lining up with TRDD3. Germline V gene data show CDR1 as TSWWSYY and CDR2 as QGS. After removal of 4 bases from V and 1 base from J, the junction contained 11 bases not matched to a gene. The CDR3 sequence is 18 residues long. In DNA, the CDR3 is TGTGCTCTTGGGGGGACCTTCCACCTGGGGGATTTGACAGCACAACTCTTCTTT. It yields the protein CALGGTFHLGDLTAQLFF.

The table lists this clone with a few counts. TCRdb's entry gives the protein of a much larger clone, which mismatches this DNA's translation at residue 11, likely from a read error; the protein reported here is translated from the DNA. The V call is TRDV2, the J call TRDJ1; 11 nucleotides match TRDD3. With 2 bases clipped from V and 4 bases from J, the junction kept 14 bases outside the gene matches. Germline values: CDR1 GEAIGNYY, CDR2 EKD. The CDR3 runs to 18 residues. Here the CDR3 DNA reads TGTGCCTGTGACAGATTCAACTGGGGGATATGTGCTCACGATAAACTCATCTTT. It is translated as CACDRFNWGICAHDKLIF.

The sample holds a few counts of this clone. A much larger clone sits a single nucleotide away, making a read error possible. The chain links TRDV2 to TRDJ3; 12 positions match TRDD3. Germline V gene data show CDR1 as GEAIGNYY and CDR2 as EKD. The CDR3 sequence is 18 residues long. The CDR3 here is CACDTLLGDTWDTRQVFF. CDR3 DNA: TGTGCCTGTGACACCCTACTGGGGGATACCTGGGACACCCGACAGGTGTTTTTC.